This section outlines one T cell receptor beta chain sequence together with its context. These data are taken from a study of blood T cell repertoires in COVID-19. Study as a whole: Sources were T cells, B-cell-depleted T cells, or PBMCs; the material itself was cDNA or gDNA.

Sequenced by immunoSEQ multiplex PCR; TCRdb stores in-frame clones only, minus some. Here the sample spans 71,000 or so clones, over 75% being singletons. The V segment lost 1 base and the J segment 5 bases; nucleotides outside the gene matches: 10. Germline V gene lookup returns CDR1 SGHTA and CDR2 FQGNSA. This CDR3 spans 17 amino acids. The V gene is TRBV7-2, the J gene TRBJ2-3, with 9 nucleotides matching TRBD2. The sequence derives from a woman aged 18 to 35 with acute or convalescent COVID-19. The material sequenced was peripheral blood. CDR3 protein: CASSLGLAGRAQDTQYF. The CDR3 DNA reads TGTGCCAGCAGCTTAGGGCTAGCGGGGAGGGCCCAAGATACGCAGTATTTT.